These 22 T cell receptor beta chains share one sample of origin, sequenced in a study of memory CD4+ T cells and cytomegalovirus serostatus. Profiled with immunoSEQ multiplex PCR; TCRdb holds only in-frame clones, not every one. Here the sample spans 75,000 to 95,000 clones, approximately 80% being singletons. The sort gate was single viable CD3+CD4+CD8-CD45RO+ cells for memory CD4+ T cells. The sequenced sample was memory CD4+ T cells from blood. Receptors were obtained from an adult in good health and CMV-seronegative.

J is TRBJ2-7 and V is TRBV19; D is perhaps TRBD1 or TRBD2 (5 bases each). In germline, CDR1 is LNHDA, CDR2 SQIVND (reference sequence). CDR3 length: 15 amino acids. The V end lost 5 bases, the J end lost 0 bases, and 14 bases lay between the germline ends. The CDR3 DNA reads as TGTGCCAGTAGTCGTTCAGGGACGACCTCCTACGAGCAGTACTTC. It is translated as CASSRSGTTSYEQYF.

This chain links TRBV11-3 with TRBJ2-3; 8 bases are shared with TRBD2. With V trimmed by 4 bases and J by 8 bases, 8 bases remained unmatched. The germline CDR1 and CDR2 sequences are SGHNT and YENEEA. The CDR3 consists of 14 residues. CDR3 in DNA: TGTGCCAGCAGCTCCCGGACTAGCAGTGGTACGCAGTATTTT. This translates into CASSSRTSSGTQYF. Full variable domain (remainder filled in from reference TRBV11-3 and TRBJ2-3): EAGVVQSPRYKIIEKKQPVAFWCNPISGHNTLYWYLQNLGQGPELLIRYENEEAVDDSQLPKDRFSAERLKGVDSTLKIQPAELGDSAVYLCASSSRTSSGTQYFGPGTRLTVL.

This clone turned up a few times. CDR3 loop: CASSFGGGTGEAFF. CDR3 bases: TGTGCCAGCAGCTTTGGCGGGGGAACTGGTGAAGCTTTCTTT. The rearrangement links TRBV14 to TRBJ1-1, with a tentative D call TRBD1 (5 bases). Trimming left V 5 bases short and J 7 bases short, with 17 bases between. The CDR3 has 14 residues. CDR1 is SGHDN and CDR2 is FVKESK in the germline V gene.

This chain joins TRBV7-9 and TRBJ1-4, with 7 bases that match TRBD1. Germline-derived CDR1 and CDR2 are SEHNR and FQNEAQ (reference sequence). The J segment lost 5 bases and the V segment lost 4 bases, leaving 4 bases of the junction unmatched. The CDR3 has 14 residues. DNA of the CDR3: TGTGCCAGCAGCTCAACGACAGGGAATGAAAAACTGTTTTTT. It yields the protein CASSSTTGNEKLFF.

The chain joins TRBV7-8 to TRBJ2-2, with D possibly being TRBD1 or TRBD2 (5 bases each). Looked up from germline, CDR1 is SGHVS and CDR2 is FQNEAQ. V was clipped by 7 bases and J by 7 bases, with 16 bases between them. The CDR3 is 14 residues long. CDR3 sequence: CASTQAVGVGELFF. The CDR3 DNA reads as TGTGCCAGCACCCAGGCAGTGGGGGTCGGGGAGCTGTTTTTT.

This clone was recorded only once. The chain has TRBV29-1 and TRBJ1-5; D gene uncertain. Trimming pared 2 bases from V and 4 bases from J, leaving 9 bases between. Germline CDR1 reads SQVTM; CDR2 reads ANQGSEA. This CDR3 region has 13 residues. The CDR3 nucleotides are TGCAGCGTTGAATACGCTCCAAATCAGCCCCAGCATTTT. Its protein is CSVEYAPNQPQHF.

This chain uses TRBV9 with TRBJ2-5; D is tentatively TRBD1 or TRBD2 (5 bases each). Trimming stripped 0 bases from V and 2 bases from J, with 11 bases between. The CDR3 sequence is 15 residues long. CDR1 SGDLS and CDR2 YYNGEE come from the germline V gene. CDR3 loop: CASSVGGTGQETQYF. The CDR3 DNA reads TGTGCCAGCAGCGTAGGGGGGACGGGACAAGAGACCCAGTACTTC.

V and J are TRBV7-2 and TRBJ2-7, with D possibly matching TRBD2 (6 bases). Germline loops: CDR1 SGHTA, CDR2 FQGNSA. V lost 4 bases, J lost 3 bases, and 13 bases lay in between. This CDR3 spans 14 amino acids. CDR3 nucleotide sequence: TGTGCCAGCAGCTCTATCGGGACTGTCTACGAGCAGTACTTC. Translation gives CASSSIGTVYEQYF.

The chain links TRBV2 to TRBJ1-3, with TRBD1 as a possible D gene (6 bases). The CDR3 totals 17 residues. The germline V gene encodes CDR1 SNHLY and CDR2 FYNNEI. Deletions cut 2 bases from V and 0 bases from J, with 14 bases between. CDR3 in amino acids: CASSEFWTALSGNTIYF. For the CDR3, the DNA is TGTGCCAGCAGTGAATTTTGGACAGCCCTCTCTGGAAACACCATATATTTT.

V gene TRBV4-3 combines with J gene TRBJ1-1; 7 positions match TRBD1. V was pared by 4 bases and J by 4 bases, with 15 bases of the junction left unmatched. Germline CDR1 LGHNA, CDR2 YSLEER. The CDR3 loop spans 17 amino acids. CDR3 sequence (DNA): TGCGCCAGCAGCCTAGGACAGGCTAGAGGTTTTAGCACTGAAGCTTTCTTT. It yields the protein CASSLGQARGFSTEAFF.

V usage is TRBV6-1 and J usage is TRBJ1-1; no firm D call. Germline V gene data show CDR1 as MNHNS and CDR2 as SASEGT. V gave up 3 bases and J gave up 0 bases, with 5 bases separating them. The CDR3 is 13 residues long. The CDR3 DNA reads TGTGCCAGCAGTGATACACTGAACACTGAAGCTTTCTTT. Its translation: CASSDTLNTEAFF.

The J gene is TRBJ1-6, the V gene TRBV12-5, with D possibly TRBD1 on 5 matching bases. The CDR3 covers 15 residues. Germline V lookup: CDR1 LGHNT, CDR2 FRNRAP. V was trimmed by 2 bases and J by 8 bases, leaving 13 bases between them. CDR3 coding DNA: TGTGCTAGTGGTTTGACCACTTCGGGGGATTCACCCCTCCACTTT. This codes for CASGLTTSGDSPLHF.

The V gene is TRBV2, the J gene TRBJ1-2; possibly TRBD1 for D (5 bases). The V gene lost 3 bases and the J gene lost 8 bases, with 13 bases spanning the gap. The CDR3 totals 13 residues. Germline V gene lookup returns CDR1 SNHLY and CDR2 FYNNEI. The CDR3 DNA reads TGTGCCAGCAGTGAGGGCAGGGAAATCGGCTACACCTTC. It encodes CASSEGREIGYTF. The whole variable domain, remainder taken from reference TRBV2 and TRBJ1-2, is EPEVTQTPSHQVTQMGQEVILRCVPISNHLYFYWYRQILGQKVEFLVSFYNNEISEKSEIFDDQFSVERPDGSNFTLKIRSTKLEDSAMYFCASSEGREIGYTFGSGTRLTVV.

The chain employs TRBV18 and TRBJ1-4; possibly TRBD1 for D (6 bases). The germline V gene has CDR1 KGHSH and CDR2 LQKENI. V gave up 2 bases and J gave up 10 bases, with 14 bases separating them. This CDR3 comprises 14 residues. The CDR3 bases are TGTGCCAGCTCACCAGGGCCCACACAGGGAAAACTGTTTTTT. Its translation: CASSPGPTQGKLFF.

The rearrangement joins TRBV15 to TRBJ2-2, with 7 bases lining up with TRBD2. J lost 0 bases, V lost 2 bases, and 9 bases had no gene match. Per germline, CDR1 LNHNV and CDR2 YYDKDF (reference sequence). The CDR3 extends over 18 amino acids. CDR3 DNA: TGTGCCACCAGCAGACCTGGGAGGGGTTCCTCGAACACCGGGGAGCTGTTTTTT. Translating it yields CATSRPGRGSSNTGELFF.

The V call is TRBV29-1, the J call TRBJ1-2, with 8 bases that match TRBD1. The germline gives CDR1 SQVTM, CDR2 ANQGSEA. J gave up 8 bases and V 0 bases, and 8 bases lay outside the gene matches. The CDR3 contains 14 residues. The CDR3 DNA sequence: TGCAGCGTTGAAGATCGGGCAGGGGGCATAGGCTACACCTTC. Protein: CSVEDRAGGIGYTF.

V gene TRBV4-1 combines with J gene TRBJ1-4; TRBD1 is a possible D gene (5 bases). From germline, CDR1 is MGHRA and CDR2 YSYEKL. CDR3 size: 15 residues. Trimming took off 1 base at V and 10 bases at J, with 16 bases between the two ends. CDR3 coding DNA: TGCGCCAGCAGCCAAGTTGTCGGCAGGGTTGTAAAACTGTTTTTT. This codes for CASSQVVGRVVKLFF.

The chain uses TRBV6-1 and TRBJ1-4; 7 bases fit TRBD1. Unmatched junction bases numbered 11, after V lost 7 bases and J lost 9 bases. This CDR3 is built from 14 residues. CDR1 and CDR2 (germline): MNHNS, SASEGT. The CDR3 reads CASTTAQGLQKLFF. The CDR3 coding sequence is TGTGCCAGCACGACGGCACAGGGGCTACAAAAACTGTTTTTT.

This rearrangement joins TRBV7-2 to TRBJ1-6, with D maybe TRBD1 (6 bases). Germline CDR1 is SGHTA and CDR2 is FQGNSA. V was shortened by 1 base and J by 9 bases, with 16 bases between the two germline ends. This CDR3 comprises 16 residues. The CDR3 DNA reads TGTGCCAGCAGCTTAGGTATGCGGGACATAAGTTCACCCCTCCACTTT. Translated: CASSLGMRDISSPLHF.

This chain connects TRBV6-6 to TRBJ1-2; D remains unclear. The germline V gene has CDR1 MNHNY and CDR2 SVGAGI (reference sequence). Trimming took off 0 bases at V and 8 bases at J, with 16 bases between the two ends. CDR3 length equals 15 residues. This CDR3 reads CASSYSRQVSGGYTF. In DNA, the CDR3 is TGTGCCAGCAGTTACTCAAGGCAGGTCTCGGGGGGCTACACCTTC.

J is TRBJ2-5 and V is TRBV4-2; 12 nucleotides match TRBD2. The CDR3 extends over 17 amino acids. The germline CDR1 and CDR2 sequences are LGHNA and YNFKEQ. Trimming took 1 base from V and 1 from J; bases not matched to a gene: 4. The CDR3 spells CASSQVASGGVQETQYF. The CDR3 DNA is TGTGCCAGCAGCCAAGTAGCTAGCGGGGGGGTCCAAGAGACCCAGTACTTC.

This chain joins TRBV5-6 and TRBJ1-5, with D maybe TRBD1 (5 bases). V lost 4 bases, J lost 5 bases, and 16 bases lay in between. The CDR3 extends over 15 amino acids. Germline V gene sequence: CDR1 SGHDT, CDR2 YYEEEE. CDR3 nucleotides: TGTGCCAGCAGCGGCACCGGGACCCCATATCAGCCCCAGCATTTT. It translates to CASSGTGTPYQPQHF.